This T cell receptor beta chain was sequenced in a study of immune characterization of retroperitoneal liposarcoma. CDR1 MNHNY and CDR2 SVGAGI come from the germline V gene (reference sequence). This CDR3 region has 13 residues. TCRdb redid the calling of the PCR reads with MiXCR, one entry per CDR3 protein. This repertoire shows 9,500 to 12,000 distinct CDR3 sequences, about a quarter found once; its top ten account for roughly 9.1%. This clonotype was recorded many times. The receptor comes from a female donor with retroperitoneal liposarcoma. V gene TRBV6-6 combines with J gene TRBJ2-1; D may correspond to TRBD1 or TRBD2 (6 bases each). The J call is doubtful: the DNA matches TRBJ2-7 better. The sample comprised tumor tissue. The CDR3 region is CASSYSSGAEQYF. As DNA, the CDR3 is TGTGCCAGCAGTTACTCATCGGGGGCCGAGCAGTACTTC.